This T cell receptor beta chain is from a study of blood T cells in healthy people across ages. To note about this clonotype: The antigen is not known.

Using a J-beta primer mix together with a sample-barcoded 5' primer, a second PCR was run for roughly 6 to 12 cycles. TCRdb re-analysed the 5' RACE reads in MiXCR, keeping a single row per CDR3 protein. The top ten hold under 65% of the sample, which has 380,000 or so distinct CDR3 sequences, approximately 47% seen once. Germline CDR1 KGHSH, CDR2 LQKENI. CDR3 length: 13 amino acids. V dropped 6 bases and J dropped 4 bases, with 12 bases sitting between them. Broader study findings: A strong correlation was found between TCR beta diversity and the percentage of naive T cells.

This sequence joins TRBV18 and TRBJ2-5; D gene uncertain. This sequence was found in a man in his sixties in good health. Input material: blood. The CDR3 DNA sequence: TGTGCCAGCTCGCAAGGGATGGGAGAGACCCAGTACTTC. It encodes CASSQGMGETQYF.